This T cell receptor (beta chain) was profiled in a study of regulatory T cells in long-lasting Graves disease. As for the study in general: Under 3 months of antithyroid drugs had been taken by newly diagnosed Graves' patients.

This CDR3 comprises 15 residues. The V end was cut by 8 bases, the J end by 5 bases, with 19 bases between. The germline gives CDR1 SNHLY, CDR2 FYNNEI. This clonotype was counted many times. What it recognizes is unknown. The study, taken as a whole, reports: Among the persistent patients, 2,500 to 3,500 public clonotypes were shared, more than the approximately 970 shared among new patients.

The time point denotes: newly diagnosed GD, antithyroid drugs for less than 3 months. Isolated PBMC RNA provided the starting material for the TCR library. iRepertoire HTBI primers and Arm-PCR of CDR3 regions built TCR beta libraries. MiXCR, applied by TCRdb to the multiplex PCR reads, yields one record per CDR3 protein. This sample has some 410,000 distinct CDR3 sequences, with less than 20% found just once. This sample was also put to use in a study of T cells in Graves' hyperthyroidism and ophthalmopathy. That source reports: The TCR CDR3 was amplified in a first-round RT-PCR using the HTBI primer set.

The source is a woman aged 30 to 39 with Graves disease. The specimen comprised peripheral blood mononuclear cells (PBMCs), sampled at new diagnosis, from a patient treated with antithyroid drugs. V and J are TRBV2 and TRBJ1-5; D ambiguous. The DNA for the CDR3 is TGTGCCAGCGTGAGGACTGCTGGTGGCTATCAGCCCCAGCATTTT. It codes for CASVRTAGGYQPQHF.